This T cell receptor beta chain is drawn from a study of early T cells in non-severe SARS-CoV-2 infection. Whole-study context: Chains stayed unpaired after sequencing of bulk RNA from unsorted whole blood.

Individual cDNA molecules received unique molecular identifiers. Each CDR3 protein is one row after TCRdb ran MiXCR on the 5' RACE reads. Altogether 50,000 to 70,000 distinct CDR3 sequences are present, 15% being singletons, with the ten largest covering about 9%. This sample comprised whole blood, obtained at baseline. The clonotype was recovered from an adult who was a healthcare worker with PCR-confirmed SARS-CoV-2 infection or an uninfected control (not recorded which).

CDR3: CASSPVGQGARYTF. In DNA form, the CDR3 reads TGTGCCAGCAGCCCAGTAGGACAGGGGGCTCGCTACACCTTC. The gene calls are TRBV27 and TRBJ1-2; 11 positions agree with TRBD1. This CDR3 spans 14 amino acids. CDR1 MNHEY and CDR2 SMNVEV come from the germline V gene (reference sequence). Unmatched junction bases numbered 9, after V lost 6 bases and J lost 9 bases.